This T cell receptor (beta chain) emerged from a study of T cells in Graves' hyperthyroidism and ophthalmopathy. This clonotype was found many times. The TCR beta CDR3 regions underwent amplification using RNA transcripts as the source. The HTBI set primed first-round TCR CDR3 RT-PCR. TCRdb reanalysed the multiplex PCR reads using MiXCR and keeps one entry per CDR3 protein. The repertoire consists of roughly 500,000 distinct CDR3 sequences, with around 13% occurring once and the leading ten covering 5.8%. The CDR3 totals 15 residues. Germline CDR1 reads MGHDK; CDR2 reads SYGVNS. V was clipped by 2 bases and J by 5 bases; unmatched bases: 6.

The sequence was collected from a woman in her 30s with Graves' hyperthyroidism that later progressed to Graves' ophthalmopathy. This sequence joins TRBV25-1 and TRBJ2-5; 9 bases are shared with TRBD2. The sample consisted of blood. The CDR3 region is CASSEVAGVDETQYF. CDR3 sequence (DNA): TGTGCCAGCAGTGAAGTAGCGGGAGTCGATGAGACCCAGTACTTC.